A single T cell receptor (beta chain) is shown here with its context. This clone showed up just a few times. It has no known antigen specificity. Base qualities are not at hand, and no much larger clone is one base apart. The data are from a study of T cells after posttransplantation cyclophosphamide (TCRdb year 2016). Notes on the research overall: The study tracked T cell repertoire reconstitution by TRB sequencing after myeloablative bone marrow transplantation using posttransplantation cyclophosphamide as GVHD prophylaxis. Samples from some 33 PTCy-treated patients and roughly 17 related bone marrow donors of those patients were subjected to antigen receptor sequencing. Blood from every one of the approximately 36 PTCy patients who had 1-year posttransplant specimens underwent TRB sequencing. In 3 patients, up to about 3 additional blood samples taken between 2 and 5.2 years after transplant also underwent TRB sequencing, as did pretransplant blood from a handful of patients. Because TRA and TRB clonality were tightly correlated in nine or ten samples, subsequent TCR analyses were focused on TRB only. Public TRB sequences were checked against a database of over 3,600 sequences associated with responses to pathogens, tumor antigens, self-antigens and alloantigens.

The cysteine opens and the phenylalanine closes a CDR3 of 12 amino acids. The retained sequence is limited to the CDR3, 36 bases, with the frame set at the first base. CDR1 and CDR2 are drawn from the germline V gene: SGHVS, FQNEAQ. Clipping removes 6 bases from V and 8 bases from J, with 3 as the unmatched junction base count. Genomic DNA was the input for TRB sequencing, which was run either with the immunoSEQ assay at survey resolution or with the hsTCRB kit. The paper's processing steps were these. The immunoSEQ software was used for initial read processing, and the LymphoSeq R package was used for repertoire analyses. For each TRB dataset, clonality was calculated as 1 minus normalized Shannon entropy, and the Gini coefficient was computed as well. To infer phenotypes in unsorted samples, TRB sequences from sorted subsets of the recipient or donor were mapped onto the unsorted samples of the same recipient. Drawn from immuneACCESS, this table holds only the in-frame rearrangements with V and J called that TCRdb kept. Clones are partly lost; checked studies trace under half to an unresolved V gene and leave the rest unexplained. V, J and clone size reflect that table, while D and trimming were determined from the DNA. Counted in this sample were about 4,300 clones; over 60% of them appeared once. Of the sample, roughly a third falls within the top ten clones.

This specimen's treatment or condition label, per the study, means: high-dose cyclophosphamide on days +3 and +4 as single-agent GVHD prophylaxis. Busulfan and fludarabine conditioning, a related or unrelated marrow graft, and cyclophosphamide on days +3 and +4 were given to PTCy patients. PTCy-treated patients were drawn from a prospective multi-institutional clinical trial. Peripheral blood and bone marrow mononuclear cells were isolated by Ficoll-Hypaque density centrifugation and were cryopreserved. Broad study findings and their caveats: Donor-recipient similarity was low at 1-2 months but increased during the first year, and donor CD8+ memory clones often dominated later blood repertoires. Across 45 or so patients, TRB clonality was highly associated with recipient CMV seropositivity and CMV reactivation, and PTCy diversity was similar to diversity in CNI/methotrexate controls. The TRB repertoires of T cells infiltrating skin or GI tract showed only limited overlap with the TRB repertoires of T cells in blood.

The sample in question was PBMCs, obtained after allogeneic stem cell transplant with posttransplant cyclophosphamide. This chain is built from TRBV7-8 and TRBJ2-1; the central 8 bases match TRBD2. The source is a male patient aged 35-50 years who received an allogeneic stem cell transplant from a related donor, was CMV-positive, and had acute and chronic GVHD. Following a transplant, a fraction of the T cells may be traceable to the graft donor. The DNA sequence is given as TGTGCCAGCAGTGCCGGGGGGGATGAGCAGTTCTTC. This gives the protein CASSAGGDEQFF. The CDR3, completed at both ends by the reference TRBV7-8 and TRBJ2-1 genes, gives the full variable domain GAGVSQSPRYKVAKRGQDVALRCDPISGHVSLFWYQQALGQGPEFLTYFQNEAQLDKSGLPSDRFFAERPEGSVSTLKIQRTQQEDSAVYLCASSAGGDEQFFGPGTRLTVL.